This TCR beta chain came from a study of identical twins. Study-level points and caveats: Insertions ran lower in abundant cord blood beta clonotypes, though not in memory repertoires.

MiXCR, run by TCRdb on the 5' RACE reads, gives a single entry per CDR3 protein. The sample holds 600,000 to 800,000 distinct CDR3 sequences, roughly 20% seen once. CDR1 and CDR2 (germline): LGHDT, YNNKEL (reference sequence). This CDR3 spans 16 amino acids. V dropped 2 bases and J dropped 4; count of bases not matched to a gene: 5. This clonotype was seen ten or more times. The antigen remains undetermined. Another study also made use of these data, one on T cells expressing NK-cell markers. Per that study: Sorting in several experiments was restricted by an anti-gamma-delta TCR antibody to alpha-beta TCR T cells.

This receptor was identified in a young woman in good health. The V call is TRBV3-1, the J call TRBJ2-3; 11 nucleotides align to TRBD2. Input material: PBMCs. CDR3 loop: CASSQLAGGGPDTQYF. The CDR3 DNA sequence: TGTGCCAGCAGCCAACTAGCGGGAGGAGGTCCAGATACGCAGTATTTT.